The clone carrying this T cell receptor (beta chain) was counted once. This record belongs to a study of CD8 T cells in Susac syndrome. RNA totalling about 0.5 to 1 ug underwent reverse transcription with random hexamers. One entry per CDR3 protein, called by TCRdb with MiXCR from the immunoSEQ multiplex PCR reads. The table lists roughly 200,000 distinct CDR3 sequences, approximately 94% of them singletons. This CDR3 is built from 15 residues. V shed 4 bases, J shed 9 bases, and the junction held 11 bases outside the gene matches. Germline CDR1 LNHNV, CDR2 YYDKDF (reference sequence). The specimen sequenced was CD4+ T cells from PBMCs. The clonotype originates from a human donor with Susac syndrome. V usage is TRBV15 and J usage is TRBJ2-4; 8 nucleotides agree with TRBD1. CDR3 amino acids: CATSNRGSDRGIQYF. In DNA, the CDR3 is TGTGCCACCAGCAACAGGGGGTCGGATCGAGGCATTCAGTACTTC.